The 25 T cell receptor beta chains presented below share a single source sample, sequenced in a study of T-cell memory formation after mild COVID-19. TCRdb ran MiXCR on the 5' RACE reads and lists one entry per CDR3 protein. In the table there are a few hundred thousand distinct CDR3 sequences, roughly 19% of which are singletons. The sequencing sample was made of PBMCs or a T cell subset sorted from them (not recorded which). The receptors here all came from a man younger than 35 who had mild COVID-19 (a few samples of this study predate the infection). Cell type and time point are not known.

V is TRBV29-1 and J is TRBJ2-5, with TRBD2 as a possible D gene (7 bases). Germline values: CDR1 SQVTM, CDR2 ANQGSEA. V gave up 4 bases and J gave up 0 bases, with 12 bases separating them. The CDR3 loop spans 14 amino acids. In nucleotides, the CDR3 is TGCAGCGTTGTTGGGGGGGCGGACCAAGAGACCCAGTACTTC. Its protein product is CSVVGGADQETQYF.

This chain joins TRBV2 and TRBJ2-7, with D perhaps assigned TRBD1 or TRBD2 (7 bases each). Germline assignment: CDR1 SNHLY and CDR2 FYNNEI. The CDR3 has 13 residues. The V end was cut by 8 bases, the J end by 7 bases, with 18 bases between. This CDR3 is CASPEARGGEQYF. The CDR3 DNA sequence: TGTGCCAGCCCTGAAGCCAGGGGGGGAGAGCAGTACTTC.

This chain connects TRBV4-3 to TRBJ2-3; 8 bases are shared with TRBD2. Trimming cost V 1 base and J 8 bases; bases outside gene matches: 14. This CDR3 contains 17 residues. Per the germline V gene, CDR1 is LGHNA and CDR2 is YSLEER. The CDR3, as DNA: TGCGCCAGCAGCCAAGGGTTAGCGGGAAGTGTTTCGGGTACGCAGTATTTT. Its translation is CASSQGLAGSVSGTQYF.

The chain employs TRBV7-2 and TRBJ1-1; D is perhaps TRBD1 (6 bases). CDR1 SGHTA and CDR2 FQGNSA come from the germline V gene. V dropped 5 bases and J dropped 2 bases, with 9 bases sitting between them. There are 13 residues in the CDR3. The CDR3 coding sequence is TGTGCCAGCAGCCCGGGACATAACACTGAAGCTTTCTTT. Translated, it gives CASSPGHNTEAFF.

This clonotype was seen only a few times. The genes are TRBV6-2 or TRBV6-3 and TRBJ2-6; the D gene is possibly TRBD2 (7 bases). Germline CDR1 MNHEY, CDR2 SVGEGT. The CDR3 is 15 amino acids. Trimming removed 5 bases from V and 3 bases from J, with 11 bases in between. The CDR3 sequence: CASSRGAGGANVLTF. Written as DNA, the CDR3 is TGTGCCAGCAGTCGGGGGGCCGGTGGGGCCAACGTCCTGACTTTC.

This chain joins TRBV5-6 and TRBJ1-5, with D uncertain. V lost 1 base and J 5 bases, leaving 10 bases between the germline ends. In germline, CDR1 is SGHDT, CDR2 YYEEEE. The CDR3 is made up of 14 amino acids. The CDR3 loop reads CASSLTGLDQPQHF. As DNA, the CDR3 is TGTGCCAGCAGCTTGACCGGCCTTGATCAGCCCCAGCATTTT.

The table lists this clonotype with many counts. The rearrangement joins TRBV11-2 to TRBJ2-3; a weak D match, TRBD2 (7 bases). The length of the CDR3 is 17 residues. Germline CDR1 and CDR2: SGHAT and FQNNGV. The ends were cut back, 8 bases at V and 2 bases at J, with 23 bases in the middle. The CDR3: CASDTTRGGRPTDTQYF. CDR3 nucleotides: TGTGCCAGCGATACTACAAGGGGGGGGCGACCCACAGATACGCAGTATTTT.

The chain joins TRBV12-3 or TRBV12-4 to TRBJ2-7, with 9 bases lining up with TRBD1. The CDR3 consists of 16 residues. J was trimmed by 0 bases and V by 3 bases; bases with no gene match: 6. The DNA for the CDR3 is TGTGCCAGCAGTTTCATCGACAGGGGGACCTCCTACGAGCAGTACGTC. This sequence encodes CASSFIDRGTSYEQYV.

The rearrangement links TRBV20-1 to TRBJ2-5; D may be TRBD1 or TRBD2 (6 bases each). CDR3 length: 12 residues. Germline CDR1 is DFQATT and CDR2 is SNEGSKA (reference sequence). DNA for the CDR3: TGCGGTGGGGGGCCGGACAAGACGACCCAGTACTTC. Amino acids: CGGGPDKTTQYF.

This clonotype has a handful of counts. This sequence joins TRBV6-2 or TRBV6-3 and TRBJ2-5, with 9 positions matching TRBD1. J lost 5 bases, V lost 3 bases, and 10 bases had no gene match. Per the germline V gene, CDR1 is MNHEY and CDR2 is SVGEGT. This CDR3 region has 16 residues. The CDR3 loop is CASSYEETGGWETQYF. As DNA, the CDR3 is TGTGCCAGCAGTTATGAGGAGACAGGGGGTTGGGAGACCCAGTACTTC.

This clonotype was observed a few times. This chain uses TRBV12-3 or TRBV12-4 with TRBJ2-7; the D gene is possibly TRBD2 (5 bases). The CDR3 is made up of 14 amino acids. Trimming shortened V by 3 bases and J by 7 bases, and 16 bases separated the two germline ends. The CDR3 sequence is CASSFSGSREEQYF. The CDR3 coding sequence is TGTGCCAGCAGTTTTTCCGGGTCGAGGGAAGAGCAGTACTTC.

This clonotype has a handful of counts. The genes are TRBV4-3 and TRBJ1-4, with 7 bases fitting TRBD1. The CDR3 is 15 amino acids. Per germline, CDR1 LGHNA and CDR2 YSLEER. J was trimmed by 5 bases and V by 1 base; bases with no gene match: 4. CDR3 region: CASSQGTGSNEKLFF. CDR3 nucleotides: TGCGCCAGCAGCCAAGGGACAGGCTCCAATGAAAAACTGTTTTTT.

This clonotype showed up just a few times. The V and J genes are TRBV20-1 and TRBJ2-1; maybe TRBD1 (6 bases). Looked up from germline, CDR1 is DFQATT and CDR2 is SNEGSKA (reference sequence). CDR3 length: 13 residues. Trimming stripped 1 base from V and 15 bases from J, with 19 bases between. Here the CDR3 reads CSARGIRDIHRFF. CDR3 nucleotide sequence: TGCAGTGCTAGAGGAATCCGGGACATCCACCGGTTCTTC.

In this sample, this clonotype turned up a few times. The chain recombines TRBV4-1 with TRBJ1-4; 7 bases fit TRBD1. Germline V lookup: CDR1 MGHRA, CDR2 YSYEKL. CDR3 length: 16 amino acids. Losses at the gene ends were 1 base for V and 4 bases for J; bases not matched to a gene: 6. The CDR3: CASSQGYRGHNEKLFF. The DNA of the CDR3 is TGCGCCAGCAGCCAAGGGTACAGGGGTCATAATGAAAAACTGTTTTTT.

This clonotype was observed a few times. The chain joins TRBV6-2 or TRBV6-3 to TRBJ2-1, with TRBD1 identical over 7 bases. The V gene end was trimmed by 10 bases and the J gene end by 4 bases; junction bases not matched to a gene: 7. The CDR3 covers 13 residues. The germline V gene encodes CDR1 MNHEY and CDR2 SVGEGT. This CDR3 reads CAISGTEYNEQFF. The CDR3 DNA follows: TGTGCCATATCCGGGACAGAATACAATGAGCAGTTCTTC.

V gene TRBV12-3 or TRBV12-4 combines with J gene TRBJ1-3; no clear D. The CDR3 has 13 amino acids. The germline V and J ends were trimmed by 5 bases and 4 bases, with 9 bases remaining between them. CDR3 sequence reads: CASSPLRGNTIYF. CDR3 nucleotides: TGTGCCAGCAGTCCCTTGAGGGGAAACACCATATATTTT.

This clonotype occurred many times. CDR3 DNA: TGCAGTGCCCCAAGGACTAGCTTGGAGACCCAGTACTTC. It is translated as CSAPRTSLETQYF. The chain joins TRBV20-1 to TRBJ2-5, with 8 bases that match TRBD2. The trim removed 6 bases at V and 5 bases at J, leaving 8 bases unmatched. Germline V gives CDR1 DFQATT, CDR2 SNEGSKA (reference sequence). CDR3 length: 13 amino acids.

The chain recombines TRBV12-3 or TRBV12-4 with TRBJ2-6, with TRBD2 matching 11 bases. V trimming: 6 bases; J trimming: 5 bases; junction bases outside the gene matches: 3. This CDR3 is 15 amino acids long. CDR3 in DNA: TGTGCCAGCAGCCTAGCGGGGGGCTGGGCCAACGTCCTGACTTTC. It translates to CASSLAGGWANVLTF.

The V and J genes are TRBV4-1 and TRBJ1-1, with a tentative D call TRBD1 (6 bases). V shed 1 base and J shed 5 bases, with 14 bases lying between them. The V gene's germline CDR1 is MGHRA and CDR2 YSYEKL. The CDR3 covers 15 residues. CDR3 nucleotides: TGCGCCAGCAGCCAAGCCACGAGGGGGAGAACTGAAGCTTTCTTT. Protein: CASSQATRGRTEAFF.

The genes are TRBV2 and TRBJ2-7, with 7 bases fitting TRBD1. Germline CDR1 and CDR2: SNHLY and FYNNEI. Trimming took 7 bases from V and 4 from J; bases not matched to a gene: 4. This CDR3 is built from 12 residues. The CDR3 nucleotides are TGTGCCAGCACCAGGGACAGTTACGAGCAGTACGTC. This sequence encodes CASTRDSYEQYV.

CDR3 in DNA: TGCGCCAGCAGGGGTGGGGTCAATCAGCCCCAGCATTTT. This sequence encodes CASRGGVNQPQHF. The rearrangement joins TRBV5-1 to TRBJ1-5; D is undetermined. The germline gives CDR1 SGHRS, CDR2 YFSETQ. The CDR3 has 13 amino acids. Trimming stripped 5 bases from V and 3 bases from J, with 9 bases between.

The V call is TRBV5-6, the J call TRBJ2-3, with D tentatively TRBD1 or TRBD2 (6 bases each). Trimming stripped 0 bases from V and 4 bases from J, with 15 bases between. CDR3 length: 16 residues. The V gene's germline CDR1 is SGHDT and CDR2 YYEEEE. CDR3 bases: TGTGCCAGCAGCTTGGTTGGGGGGCGCGGGCCAGATACGCAGTATTTT. The encoded protein is CASSLVGGRGPDTQYF.

This chain connects TRBV2 to TRBJ1-2; D gene uncertain. CDR1 SNHLY and CDR2 FYNNEI come from the germline V gene. V was shortened by 6 bases and J by 7 bases, with 12 bases between the two germline ends. The length of the CDR3 is 12 residues. The CDR3 loop reads CASSSNFGGYTF. The CDR3 nucleotides read TGTGCCAGCAGCAGTAACTTTGGTGGCTACACCTTC.

This clonotype has only a few counts. The chain joins TRBV20-1 to TRBJ1-1, with TRBD1 identical over 10 bases. Germline loops: CDR1 DFQATT, CDR2 SNEGSKA (reference sequence). This CDR3 region has 14 residues. Trimming at V came to 6 bases and at J to 4 bases, leaving 8 bases not matched to a gene. The CDR3 coding sequence is TGCAGTGCCCTGGGACAGGGGATGGGCACTGAAGCTTTCTTT. It codes for CSALGQGMGTEAFF.

This clonotype came up many times. The genes are TRBV7-2 and TRBJ2-5, with a possible D match to TRBD1 (6 bases). V was shortened by 3 bases and J by 1 base, with 15 bases between the two germline ends. CDR1 and CDR2 from the germline V gene are SGHTA and FQGNSA. The length of the CDR3 is 16 residues. The CDR3 DNA reads as TGTGCCAGCAGCTTCAGGCAGGGGCTCACCCAAGAGACCCAGTACTTC. This sequence encodes CASSFRQGLTQETQYF.